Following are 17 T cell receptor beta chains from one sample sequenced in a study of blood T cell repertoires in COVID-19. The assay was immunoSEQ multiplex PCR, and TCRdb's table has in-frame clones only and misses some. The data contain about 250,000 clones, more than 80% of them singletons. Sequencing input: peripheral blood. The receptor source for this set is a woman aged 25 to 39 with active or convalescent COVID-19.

The CDR3 sequence: CASSLGSRGNTEAFF. In DNA form, the CDR3 reads TGTGCCAGCAGTTTGGGGTCCAGGGGGAACACTGAAGCTTTCTTT. V gene TRBV28 combines with J gene TRBJ1-1, with D possibly being TRBD1 (6 bases). This CDR3 is built from 15 residues. Per germline, CDR1 MDHEN and CDR2 SYDVKM. Trimming took off 3 bases at V and 1 base at J, with 12 bases between the two ends.

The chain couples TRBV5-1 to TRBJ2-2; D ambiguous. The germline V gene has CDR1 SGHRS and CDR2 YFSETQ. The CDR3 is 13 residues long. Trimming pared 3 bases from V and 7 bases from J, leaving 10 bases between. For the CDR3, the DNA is TGCGCCAGCAGCTCGTCCGAGGTCGGGGAGCTGTTTTTT. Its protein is CASSSSEVGELFF. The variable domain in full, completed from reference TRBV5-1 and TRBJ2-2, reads KAGVTQTPRYLIKTRGQQVTLSCSPISGHRSVSWYQQTPGQGLQFLFEYFSETQRNKGNFPGRFSGRQFSNSRSEMNVSTLELGDSALYLCASSSSEVGELFFGEGSRLTVL.

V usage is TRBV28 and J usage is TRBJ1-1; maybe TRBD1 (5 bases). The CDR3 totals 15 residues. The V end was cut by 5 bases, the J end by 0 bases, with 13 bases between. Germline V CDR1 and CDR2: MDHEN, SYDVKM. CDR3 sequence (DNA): TGTGCCAGCAGTGCGGCGGGGCAGCTGAACACTGAAGCTTTCTTT. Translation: CASSAAGQLNTEAFF.

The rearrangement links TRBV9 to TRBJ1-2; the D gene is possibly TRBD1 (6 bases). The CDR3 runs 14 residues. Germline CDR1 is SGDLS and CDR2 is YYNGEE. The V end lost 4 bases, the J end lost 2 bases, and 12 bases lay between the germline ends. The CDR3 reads CASSLGQLNYGYTF. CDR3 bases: TGTGCCAGCAGCCTAGGACAGCTGAACTATGGCTACACCTTC.

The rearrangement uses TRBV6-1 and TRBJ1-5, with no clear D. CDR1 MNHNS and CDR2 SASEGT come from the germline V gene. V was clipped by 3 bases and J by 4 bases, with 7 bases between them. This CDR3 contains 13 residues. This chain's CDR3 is CASSEGVNQPQHF. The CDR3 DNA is TGTGCCAGCAGTGAGGGAGTTAATCAGCCCCAGCATTTT.

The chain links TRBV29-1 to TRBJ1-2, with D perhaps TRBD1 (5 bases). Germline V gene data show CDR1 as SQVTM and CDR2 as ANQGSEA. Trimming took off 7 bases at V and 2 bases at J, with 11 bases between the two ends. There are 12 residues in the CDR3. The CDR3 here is CSGRAENYGYTF. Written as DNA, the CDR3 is TGCAGCGGCAGGGCTGAGAACTATGGCTACACCTTC. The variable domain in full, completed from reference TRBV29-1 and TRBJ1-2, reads SAVISQKPSRDICQRGTSLTIQCQVDSQVTMMFWYRQQPGQSLTLIATANQGSEATYESGFVIDKFPISRPNLTFSTLTVSNMSPEDSSIYLCSGRAENYGYTFGSGTRLTVV.

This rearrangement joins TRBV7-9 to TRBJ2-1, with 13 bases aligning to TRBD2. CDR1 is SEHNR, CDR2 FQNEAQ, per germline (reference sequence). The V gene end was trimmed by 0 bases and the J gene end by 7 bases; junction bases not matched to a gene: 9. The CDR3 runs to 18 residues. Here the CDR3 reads CASSLATQTSGGANEQFF. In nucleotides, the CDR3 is TGTGCCAGCAGCTTAGCAACTCAAACTAGCGGGGGGGCGAATGAGCAGTTCTTC.

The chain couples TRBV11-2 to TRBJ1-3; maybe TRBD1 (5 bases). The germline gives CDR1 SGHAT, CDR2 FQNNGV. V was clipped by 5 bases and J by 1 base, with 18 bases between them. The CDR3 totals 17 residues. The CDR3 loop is CASSPQGRASSGNTIYF. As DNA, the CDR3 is TGTGCCAGCAGCCCCCAAGGCAGGGCGTCTTCTGGAAACACCATATATTTT. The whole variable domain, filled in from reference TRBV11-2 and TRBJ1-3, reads EAGVAQSPRYKIIEKRQSVAFWCNPISGHATLYWYQQILGQGPKLLIQFQNNGVVDDSQLPKDRFSAERLKGVDSTLKIQPAKLEDSAVYLCASSPQGRASSGNTIYFGEGSWLTVV.

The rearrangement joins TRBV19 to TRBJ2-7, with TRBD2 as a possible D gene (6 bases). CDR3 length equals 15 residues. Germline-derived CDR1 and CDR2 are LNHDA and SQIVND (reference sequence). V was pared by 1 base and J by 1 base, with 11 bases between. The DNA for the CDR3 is TGTGCCAGTAGTATAGTGGGCGGGGAATCCTACGAGCAGTACTTC. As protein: CASSIVGGESYEQYF.

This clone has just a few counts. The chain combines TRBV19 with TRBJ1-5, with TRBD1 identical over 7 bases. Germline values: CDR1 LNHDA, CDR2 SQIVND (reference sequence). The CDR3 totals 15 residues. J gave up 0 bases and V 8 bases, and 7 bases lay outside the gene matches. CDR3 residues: CASDTGAGSNQPQHF. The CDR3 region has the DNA TGTGCCAGTGATACAGGGGCGGGTAGCAATCAGCCCCAGCATTTT. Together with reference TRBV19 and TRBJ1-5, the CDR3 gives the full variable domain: DGGITQSPKYLFRKEGQNVTLSCEQNLNHDAMYWYRQDPGQGLRLIYYSQIVNDFQKGDIAEGYSVSREKKESFPLTVTSAQKNPTAFYLCASDTGAGSNQPQHFGDGTRLSIL.

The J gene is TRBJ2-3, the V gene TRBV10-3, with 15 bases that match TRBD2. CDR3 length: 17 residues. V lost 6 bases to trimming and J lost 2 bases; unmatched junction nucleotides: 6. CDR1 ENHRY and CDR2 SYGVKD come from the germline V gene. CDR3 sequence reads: CAISSRTSGGVTDTQYF. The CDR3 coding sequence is TGTGCCATCAGCTCCCGGACTAGCGGGGGGGTCACAGATACGCAGTATTTT.

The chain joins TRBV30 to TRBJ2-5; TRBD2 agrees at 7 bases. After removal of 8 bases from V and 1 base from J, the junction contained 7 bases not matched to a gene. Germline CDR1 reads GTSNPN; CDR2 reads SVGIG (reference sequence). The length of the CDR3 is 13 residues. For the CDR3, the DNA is TGTGCCGGAAACCTAGCGGTCCAAGAGACCCAGTACTTC. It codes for CAGNLAVQETQYF. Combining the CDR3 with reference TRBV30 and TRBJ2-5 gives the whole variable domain SQTIHQWPATLVQPVGSPLSLECTVEGTSNPNLYWYRQAAGRGLQLLFYSVGIGQISSEVPQNLSASRPQDRQFILSSKKLLLSDSGFYLCAGNLAVQETQYFGPGTRLLVL.

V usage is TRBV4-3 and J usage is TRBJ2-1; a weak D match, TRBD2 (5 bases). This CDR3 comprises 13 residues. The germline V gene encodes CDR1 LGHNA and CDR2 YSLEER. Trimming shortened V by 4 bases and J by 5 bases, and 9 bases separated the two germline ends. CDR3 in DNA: TGCGCCAGCAGCCCTAGCATCCACAATGAGCAGTTCTTC. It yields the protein CASSPSIHNEQFF.

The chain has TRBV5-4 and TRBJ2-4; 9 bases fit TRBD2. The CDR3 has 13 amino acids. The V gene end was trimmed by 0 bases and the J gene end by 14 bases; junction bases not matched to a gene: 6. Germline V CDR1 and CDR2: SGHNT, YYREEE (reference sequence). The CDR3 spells CASSLAASGVEYF. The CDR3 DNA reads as TGTGCCAGCAGCTTGGCGGCTAGCGGGGTGGAGTACTTC.

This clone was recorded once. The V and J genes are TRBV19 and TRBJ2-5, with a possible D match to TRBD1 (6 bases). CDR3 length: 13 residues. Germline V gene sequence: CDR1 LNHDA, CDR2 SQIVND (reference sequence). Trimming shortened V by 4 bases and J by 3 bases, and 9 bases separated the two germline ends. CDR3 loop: CASSTQGKETQYF. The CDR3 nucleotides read TGTGCCAGTAGTACACAGGGTAAAGAGACCCAGTACTTC.

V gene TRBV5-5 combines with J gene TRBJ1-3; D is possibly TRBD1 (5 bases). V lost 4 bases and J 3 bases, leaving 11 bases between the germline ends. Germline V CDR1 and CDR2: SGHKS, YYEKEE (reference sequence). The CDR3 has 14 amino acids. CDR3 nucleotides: TGTGCCAGCAGCCCGGGGGGGGATGGAAACACCATATATTTT. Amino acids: CASSPGGDGNTIYF. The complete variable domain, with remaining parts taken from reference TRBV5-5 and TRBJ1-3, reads DAGVTQSPTHLIKTRGQQVTLRCSPISGHKSVSWYQQVLGQGPQFIFQYYEKEERGRGNFPDRFSARQFPNYSSELNVNALLLGDSALYLCASSPGGDGNTIYFGEGSWLTVV.

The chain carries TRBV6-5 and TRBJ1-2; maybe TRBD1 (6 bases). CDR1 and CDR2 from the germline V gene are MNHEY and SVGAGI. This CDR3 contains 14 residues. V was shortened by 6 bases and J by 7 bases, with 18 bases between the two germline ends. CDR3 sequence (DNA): TGTGCCAGCAGCCGCCTCGGGACACGAAGTGGCTACACCTTC. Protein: CASSRLGTRSGYTF.